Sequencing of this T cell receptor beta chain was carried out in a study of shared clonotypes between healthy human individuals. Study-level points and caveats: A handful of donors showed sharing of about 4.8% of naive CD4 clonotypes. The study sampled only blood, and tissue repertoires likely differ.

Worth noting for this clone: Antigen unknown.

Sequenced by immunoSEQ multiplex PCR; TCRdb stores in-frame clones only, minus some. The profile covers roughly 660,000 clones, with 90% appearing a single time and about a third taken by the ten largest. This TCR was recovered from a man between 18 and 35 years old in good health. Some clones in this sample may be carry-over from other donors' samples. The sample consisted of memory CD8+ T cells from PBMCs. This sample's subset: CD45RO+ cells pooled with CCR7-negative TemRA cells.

This CDR3 is CASSSGLAGGPGLYEQYF. CDR3 coding DNA: TGTGCCAGCAGCTCCGGACTAGCGGGAGGGCCTGGCCTCTACGAGCAGTACTTC. The chain carries TRBV7-4 and TRBJ2-7; TRBD2 aligns across 15 bases. Per germline, CDR1 SGHVT and CDR2 SQSDAQ. V lost 4 bases to trimming and J lost 3 bases; unmatched junction nucleotides: 10. CDR3 length: 18 amino acids.